These T cell receptor beta chains were read from a single sample in a study of T cell changes during pregnancy in multiple sclerosis. Profiled with immunoSEQ multiplex PCR; TCRdb holds only in-frame clones, not every one. The sample gives 75,000 to 100,000 clones, roughly 92% of which show up once; about 2% is in the top ten. The material was peripheral blood, obtained after pregnancy. These receptors originate from a female donor with multiple sclerosis, enrolled in a pregnancy study. Each CDR3 is given with its conserved first and last residue. The D gene is left open where the match is weak. Rows may omit the clone size; those that give it use once, few, many or a size class.

v_gene	abundance	d_gene	j_gene	CDR3nt	CDR3aa
TRBV5-1	-	-	TRBJ2-2	TGCGCCAGCAGCTTGGCCGACTCAGGGGAGACCGGGGAGCTGTTTTTT	CASSLADSGETGELFF
TRBV5-1	-	-	TRBJ1-1	TGCGCCAGCAGCAGTGACGGGGGGATCACTGAAGCTTTCTTT	CASSSDGGITEAFF
TRBV5-4	-	TRBD2	TRBJ2-7	TGTGCCAGCAGCTCCTACGAAAGACTAGCGGGAGCGCTACCTGGCGAGCAGTACTTC	CASSSYERLAGALPGEQYF
TRBV29-1	-	TRBD1	TRBJ1-1	TGCAGCGACCTACAGGGGGCCCACGAAGCTTTCTTT	CSDLQGAHEAFF
TRBV12-2	once	-	TRBJ2-2	TGTGCAAGTCGCTACCCGACTTTGGGCACCGGGGAGCTGTTTTTT	CASRYPTLGTGELFF
TRBV4-2	-	-	TRBJ1-1	TGTGCCAGCAGCCATTCGAGTCAGGGCGCTGAAGCTTTCTTT	CASSHSSQGAEAFF
TRBV7-2	-	-	TRBJ1-5	TGTGCCAGCAGCTTAGGCCAGGGCCATCAGCCCCAGCATTTT	CASSLGQGHQPQHF
TRBV5-1	once	-	TRBJ2-1	TGCGCCAGCAGCTTGGGGGGAGGTGCCTACAATGAGCAGTTCTTC	CASSLGGGAYNEQFF
TRBV10-2	-	TRBD2	TRBJ2-6	TGCGCCAGCTTACGAAGGTGGTCTAGCGGGAGGGTGGGTGGGGCCAACGTCCTGACTTTC	CASLRRWSSGRVGGANVLTF
TRBV5-1	-	-	TRBJ1-2	TGCGCCAGCAGCCAAGGGGGGGACTATGGCTACACCTTC	CASSQGGDYGYTF
TRBV7-3	-	-	TRBJ2-5	TGTGCCAGCAGCTCCGCGGGTCATCAAGAGACCCAGTACTTC	CASSSAGHQETQYF
TRBV7-9	-	-	TRBJ2-7	TGTGCCAGCAGCATTGAGGGCGGGACCTACGAGCAGTACTTC	CASSIEGGTYEQYF
TRBV19	once	TRBD1	TRBJ1-2	TGTGCCAGTAGTCCGAGCCGGGACAGAGCTAGTTCACCTAACTATGGCTACACCTTC	CASSPSRDRASSPNYGYTF
TRBV5-5	-	TRBD1	TRBJ1-2	TGTGCCAGCCGTTCCGGGACAGCCTATGGCTACACCTTC	CASRSGTAYGYTF